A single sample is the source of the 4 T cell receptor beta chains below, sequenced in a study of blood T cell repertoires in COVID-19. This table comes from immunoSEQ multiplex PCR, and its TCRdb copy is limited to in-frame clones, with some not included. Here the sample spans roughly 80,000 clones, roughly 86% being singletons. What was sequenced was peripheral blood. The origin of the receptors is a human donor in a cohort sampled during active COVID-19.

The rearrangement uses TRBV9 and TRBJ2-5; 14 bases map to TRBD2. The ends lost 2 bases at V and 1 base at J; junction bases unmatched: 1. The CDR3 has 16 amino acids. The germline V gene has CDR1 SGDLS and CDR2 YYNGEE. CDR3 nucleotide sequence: TGTGCCAGCAGCGTTGGGACTAGCGGGGGCCAAGAGACCCAGTACTTC. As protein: CASSVGTSGGQETQYF.

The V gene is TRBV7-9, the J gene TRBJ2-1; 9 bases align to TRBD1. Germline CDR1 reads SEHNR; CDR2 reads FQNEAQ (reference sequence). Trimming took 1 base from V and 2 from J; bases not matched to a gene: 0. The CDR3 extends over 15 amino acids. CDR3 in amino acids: CASSLGQGAYNEQFF. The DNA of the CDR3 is TGTGCCAGCAGCTTAGGACAGGGGGCCTACAATGAGCAGTTCTTC.

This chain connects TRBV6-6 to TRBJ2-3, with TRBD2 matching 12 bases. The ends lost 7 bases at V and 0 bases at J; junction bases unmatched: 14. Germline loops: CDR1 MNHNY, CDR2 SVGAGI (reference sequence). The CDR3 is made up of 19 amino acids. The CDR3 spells CASNRLAGALATSTDTQYF. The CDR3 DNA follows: TGTGCCAGCAATCGACTAGCGGGGGCCCTTGCAACTAGCACAGATACGCAGTATTTT.

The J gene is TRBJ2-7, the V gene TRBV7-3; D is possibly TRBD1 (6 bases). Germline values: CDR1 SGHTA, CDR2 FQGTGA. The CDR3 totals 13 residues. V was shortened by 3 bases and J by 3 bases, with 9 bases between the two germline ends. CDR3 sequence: CASSLGAYYEQYF. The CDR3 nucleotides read TGTGCCAGCAGCTTGGGGGCCTACTACGAGCAGTACTTC.